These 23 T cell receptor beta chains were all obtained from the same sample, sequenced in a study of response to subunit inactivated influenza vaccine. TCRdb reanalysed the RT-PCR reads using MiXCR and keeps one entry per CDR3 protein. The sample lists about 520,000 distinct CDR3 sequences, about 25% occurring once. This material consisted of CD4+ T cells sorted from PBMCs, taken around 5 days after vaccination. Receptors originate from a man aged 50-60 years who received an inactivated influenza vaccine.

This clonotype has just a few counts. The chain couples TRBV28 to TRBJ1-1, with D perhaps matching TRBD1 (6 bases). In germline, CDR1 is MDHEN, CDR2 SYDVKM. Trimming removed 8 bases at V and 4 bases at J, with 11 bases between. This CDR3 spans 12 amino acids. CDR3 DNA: TGTGCCAGCTCCGGACAGATCACTGAAGCTTTCTTT. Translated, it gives CASSGQITEAFF.

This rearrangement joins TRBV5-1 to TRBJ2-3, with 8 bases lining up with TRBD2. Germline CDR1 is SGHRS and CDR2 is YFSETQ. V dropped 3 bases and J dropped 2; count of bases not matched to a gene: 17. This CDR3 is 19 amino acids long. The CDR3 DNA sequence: TGCGCCAGCAGCTCCCAAACGTGGGAAAAGCGGGAGTCCACAGATACGCAGTATTTT. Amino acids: CASSSQTWEKRESTDTQYF.

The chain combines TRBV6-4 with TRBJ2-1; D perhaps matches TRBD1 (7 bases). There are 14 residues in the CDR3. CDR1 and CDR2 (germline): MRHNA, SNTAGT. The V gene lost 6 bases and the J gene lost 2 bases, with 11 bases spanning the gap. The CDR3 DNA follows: TGTGCCAGCAGCCAGGGGGGTGCCTACAATGAGCAGTTCTTC. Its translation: CASSQGGAYNEQFF.

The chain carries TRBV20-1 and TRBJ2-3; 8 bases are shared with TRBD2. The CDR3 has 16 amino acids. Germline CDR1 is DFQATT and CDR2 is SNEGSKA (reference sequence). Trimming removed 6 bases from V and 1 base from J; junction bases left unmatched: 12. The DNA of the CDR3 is TGCAGTGCCCCGGGCCGCGGGGGGTCCCGCACAGATACGCAGTATTTT. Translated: CSAPGRGGSRTDTQYF.

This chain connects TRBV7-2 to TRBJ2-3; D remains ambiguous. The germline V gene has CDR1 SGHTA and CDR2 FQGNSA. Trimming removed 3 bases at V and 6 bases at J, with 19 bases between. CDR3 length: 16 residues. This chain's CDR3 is CASSLLKRLPMDTQYF. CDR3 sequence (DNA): TGTGCCAGCAGCTTGTTGAAAAGACTCCCCATGGATACGCAGTATTTT.

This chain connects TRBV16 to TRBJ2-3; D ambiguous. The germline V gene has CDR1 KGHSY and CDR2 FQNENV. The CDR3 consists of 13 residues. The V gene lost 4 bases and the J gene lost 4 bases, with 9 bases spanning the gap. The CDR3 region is CASSPTAADTQYF. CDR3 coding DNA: TGTGCCAGCAGCCCCACGGCTGCAGATACGCAGTATTTT.

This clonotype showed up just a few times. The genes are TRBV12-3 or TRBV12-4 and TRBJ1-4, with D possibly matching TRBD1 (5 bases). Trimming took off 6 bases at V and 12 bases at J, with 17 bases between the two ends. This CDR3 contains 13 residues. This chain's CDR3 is CASSISWGAELFF. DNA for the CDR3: TGTGCCAGCAGCATCAGCTGGGGCGCGGAACTGTTTTTT.

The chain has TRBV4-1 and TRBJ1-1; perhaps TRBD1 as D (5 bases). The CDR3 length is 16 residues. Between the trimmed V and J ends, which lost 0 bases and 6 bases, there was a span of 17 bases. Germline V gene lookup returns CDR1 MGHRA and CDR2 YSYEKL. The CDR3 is CASSQEGGGGSAEAFF. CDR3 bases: TGCGCCAGCAGCCAAGAGGGAGGCGGGGGTTCCGCTGAAGCTTTCTTT.

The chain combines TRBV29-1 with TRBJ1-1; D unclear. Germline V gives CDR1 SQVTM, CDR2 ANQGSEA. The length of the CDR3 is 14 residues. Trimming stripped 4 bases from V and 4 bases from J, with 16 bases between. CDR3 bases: TGCAGCGTTGTCTTAGACCGTACGCTCACTGAAGCTTTCTTT. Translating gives CSVVLDRTLTEAFF.

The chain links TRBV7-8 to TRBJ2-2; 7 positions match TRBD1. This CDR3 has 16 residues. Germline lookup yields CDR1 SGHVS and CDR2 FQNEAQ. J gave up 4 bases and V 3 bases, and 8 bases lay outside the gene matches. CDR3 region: CASSFEGTGVTGELFF. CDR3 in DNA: TGTGCCAGCAGCTTCGAAGGCACAGGGGTCACCGGGGAGCTGTTTTTT.

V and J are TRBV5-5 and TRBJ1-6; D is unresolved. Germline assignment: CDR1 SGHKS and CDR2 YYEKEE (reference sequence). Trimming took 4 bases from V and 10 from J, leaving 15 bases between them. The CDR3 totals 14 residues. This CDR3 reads CASSETPENSPLHF. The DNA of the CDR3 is TGTGCCAGCAGCGAGACACCCGAGAACTCACCCCTCCACTTT.

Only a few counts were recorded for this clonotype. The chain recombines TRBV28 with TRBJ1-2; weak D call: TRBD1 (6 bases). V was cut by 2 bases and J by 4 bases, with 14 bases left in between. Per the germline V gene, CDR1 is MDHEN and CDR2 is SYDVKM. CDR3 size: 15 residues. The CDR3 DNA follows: TGTGCCAGCAGTTTACCGGGAGGGGGTGGCTATGGCTACACCTTC. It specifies CASSLPGGGGYGYTF.

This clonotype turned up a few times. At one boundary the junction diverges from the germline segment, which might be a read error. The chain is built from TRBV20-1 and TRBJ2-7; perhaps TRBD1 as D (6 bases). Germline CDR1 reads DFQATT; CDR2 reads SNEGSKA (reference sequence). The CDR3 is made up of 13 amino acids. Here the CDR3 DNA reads TGCAGTGCTAGAGGAACAGGGACCTACGAGCAGTATTTC. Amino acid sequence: CSARGTGTYEQYF.

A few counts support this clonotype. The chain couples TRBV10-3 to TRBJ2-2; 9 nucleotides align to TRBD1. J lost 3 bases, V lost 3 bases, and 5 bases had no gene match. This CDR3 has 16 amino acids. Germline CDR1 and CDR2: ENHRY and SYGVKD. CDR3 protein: CAISEPGQGHTGELFF. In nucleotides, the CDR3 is TGTGCCATCAGTGAACCGGGACAGGGTCACACCGGGGAGCTGTTTTTT.

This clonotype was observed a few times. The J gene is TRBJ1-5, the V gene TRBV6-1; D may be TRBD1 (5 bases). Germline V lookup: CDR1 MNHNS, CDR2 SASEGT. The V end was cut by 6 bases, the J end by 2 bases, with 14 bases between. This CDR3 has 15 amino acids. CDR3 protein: CASSNRPGGNQPQHF. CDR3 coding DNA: TGTGCCAGCAGCAACAGGCCGGGGGGCAATCAGCCCCAGCATTTT.

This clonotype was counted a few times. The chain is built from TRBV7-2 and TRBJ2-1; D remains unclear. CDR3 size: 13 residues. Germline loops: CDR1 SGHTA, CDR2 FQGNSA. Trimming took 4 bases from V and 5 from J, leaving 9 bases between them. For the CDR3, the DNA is TGTGCCAGCAGCTCCGGACGCCACAATGAGCAGTTCTTC. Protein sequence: CASSSGRHNEQFF.

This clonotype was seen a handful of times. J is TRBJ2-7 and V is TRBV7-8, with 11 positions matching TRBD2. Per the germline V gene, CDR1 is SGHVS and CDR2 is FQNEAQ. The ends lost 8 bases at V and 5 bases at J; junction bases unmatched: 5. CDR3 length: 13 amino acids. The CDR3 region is CASARGLADEQYF. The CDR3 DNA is TGTGCCAGCGCGAGGGGACTAGCGGACGAGCAGTACTTC.

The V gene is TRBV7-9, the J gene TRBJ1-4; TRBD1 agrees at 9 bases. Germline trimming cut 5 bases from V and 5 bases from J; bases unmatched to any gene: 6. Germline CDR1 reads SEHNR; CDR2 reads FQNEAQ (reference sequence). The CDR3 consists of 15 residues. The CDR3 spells CASSQRTGANEKLFF. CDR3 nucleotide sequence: TGTGCCAGCAGCCAAAGGACAGGGGCCAATGAAAAACTGTTTTTT.

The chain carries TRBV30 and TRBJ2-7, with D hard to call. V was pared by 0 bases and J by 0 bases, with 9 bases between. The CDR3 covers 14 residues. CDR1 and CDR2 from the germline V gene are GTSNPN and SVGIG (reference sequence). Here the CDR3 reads CAWSVRQASYEQYF. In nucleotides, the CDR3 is TGTGCCTGGAGTGTACGGCAAGCCTCCTACGAGCAGTACTTC.

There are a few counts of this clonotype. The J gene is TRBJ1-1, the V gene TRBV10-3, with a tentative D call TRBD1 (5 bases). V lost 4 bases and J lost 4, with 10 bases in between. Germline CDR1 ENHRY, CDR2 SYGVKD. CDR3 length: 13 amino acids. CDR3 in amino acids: CAISVGTSTEAFF. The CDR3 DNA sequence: TGTGCCATCAGTGTAGGGACTTCCACTGAAGCTTTCTTT.

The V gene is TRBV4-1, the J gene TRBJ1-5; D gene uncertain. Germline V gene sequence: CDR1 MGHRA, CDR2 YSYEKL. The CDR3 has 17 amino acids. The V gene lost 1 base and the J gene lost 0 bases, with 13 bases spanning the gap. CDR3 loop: CASSQAQVPYSNQPQHF. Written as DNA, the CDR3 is TGCGCCAGCAGCCAAGCGCAGGTACCGTATAGCAATCAGCCCCAGCATTTT.

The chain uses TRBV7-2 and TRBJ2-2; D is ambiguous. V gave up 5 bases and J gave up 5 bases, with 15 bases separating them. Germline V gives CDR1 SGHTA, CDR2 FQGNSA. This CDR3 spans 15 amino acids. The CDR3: CASSAPRRSTGELFF. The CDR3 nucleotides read TGTGCCAGCAGCGCTCCCAGAAGGAGTACCGGGGAGCTGTTTTTT.

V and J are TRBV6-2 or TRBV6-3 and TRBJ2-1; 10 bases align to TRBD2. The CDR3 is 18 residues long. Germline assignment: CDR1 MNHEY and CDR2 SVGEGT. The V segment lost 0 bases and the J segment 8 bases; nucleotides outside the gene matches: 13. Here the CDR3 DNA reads TGTGCCAGCAGTTACTCGACGCTGGCTAGCGGGAGTAGGTATGAGCAGTTCTTC. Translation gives CASSYSTLASGSRYEQFF.